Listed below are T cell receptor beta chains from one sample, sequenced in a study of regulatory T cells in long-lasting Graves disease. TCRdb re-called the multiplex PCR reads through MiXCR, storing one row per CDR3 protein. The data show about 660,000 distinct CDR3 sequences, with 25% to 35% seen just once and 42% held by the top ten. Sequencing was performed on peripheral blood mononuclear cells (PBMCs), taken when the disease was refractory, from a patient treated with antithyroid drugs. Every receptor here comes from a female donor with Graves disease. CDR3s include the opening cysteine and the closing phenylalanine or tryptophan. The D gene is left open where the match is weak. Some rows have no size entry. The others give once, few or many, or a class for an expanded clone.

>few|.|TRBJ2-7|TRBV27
CASSLSQGSREQYF
TGTGCCAGCAGTTTATCTCAGGGGTCGAGGGAGCAGTACTTC
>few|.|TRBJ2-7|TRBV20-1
CSARDRGITYEQYF
TGCAGTGCTAGAGACCGCGGGATTACCTACGAGCAGTACTTC
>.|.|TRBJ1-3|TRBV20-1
CSAREPGSGNTIYF
TGCAGTGCTAGAGAACCAGGGTCTGGAAACACCATATATTTT
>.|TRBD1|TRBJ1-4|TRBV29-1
CSVDGTGGEKLFF
TGCAGCGTTGACGGGACAGGGGGGGAAAAACTGTTTTTT
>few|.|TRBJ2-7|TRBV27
CASSRTDLGYEQYF
TGTGCCAGCAGTCGGACAGACCTCGGCTACGAGCAGTACTTC
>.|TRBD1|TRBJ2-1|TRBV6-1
CASSTGQGDNEQFF
TGTGCCAGCAGCACGGGACAGGGCGACAATGAGCAGTTCTTC
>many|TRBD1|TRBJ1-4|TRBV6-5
CASSYSSGQGEKLFF
TGTGCCAGCAGTTACTCATCGGGACAGGGAGAAAAACTGTTTTTT
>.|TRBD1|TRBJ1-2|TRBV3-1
CASSPHFGTGTNYGYTF
TGTGCCAGCAGCCCTCACTTCGGGACAGGGACTAACTATGGCTACACCTTC
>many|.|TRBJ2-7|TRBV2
CASSEIEGLDEQYF
TGTGCCAGCAGTGAAATCGAGGGACTCGACGAGCAGTACTTC
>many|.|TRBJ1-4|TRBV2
CASSPGHEKLFF
TGTGCCAGCAGTCCGGGGCACGAAAAACTGTTTTTT
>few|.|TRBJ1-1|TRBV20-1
CSATQGPNTEAFF
TGCAGTGCTACCCAGGGTCCGAACACTGAAGCTTTCTTT
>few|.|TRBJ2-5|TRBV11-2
CASSFSGTRYQETQYF
TGTGCCAGCAGCTTTTCCGGGACGAGGTACCAAGAGACCCAGTACTTC
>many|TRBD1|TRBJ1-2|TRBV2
CASSAIDRVEGYTF
TGTGCCAGCAGTGCCATAGACAGGGTTGAAGGCTACACCTTC
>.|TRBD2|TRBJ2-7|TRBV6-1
CASSGGASGYEQYF
TGTGCCAGTAGTGGAGGAGCTAGCGGCTACGAGCAGTACTTC
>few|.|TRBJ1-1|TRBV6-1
CASSLPPGMNTEAFF
TGTGCCAGCAGCCTACCCCCAGGGATGAACACTGAAGCTTTCTTT
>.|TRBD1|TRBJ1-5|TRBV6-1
CASKRDSHQPQHF
TGTGCCAGCAAGCGGGACAGCCATCAGCCCCAGCATTTT
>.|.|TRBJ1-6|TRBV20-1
CSAINSYRGLNSPLHF
TGCAGTGCTATTAATAGCTATCGGGGACTGAATTCACCCCTCCACTTT
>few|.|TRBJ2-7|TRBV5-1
CASSRTTGTYEQYF
TGCGCCAGCAGCCGTACGACGGGGACCTACGAGCAGTACTTC
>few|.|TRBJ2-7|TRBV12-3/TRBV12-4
CASSFYGSALYF
TGTGCCAGCAGTTTCTACGGTTCCGCGTTGTACTTC
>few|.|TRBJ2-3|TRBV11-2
CASSLLYFLYF
TGTGCCAGCAGCTTACTGTACTTCTTGTATTTT
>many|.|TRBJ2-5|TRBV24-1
CATSDFSLYMGLQETQYF
TGTGCCACCAGTGATTTTTCGCTCTACATGGGGTTACAAGAGACCCAGTACTTC
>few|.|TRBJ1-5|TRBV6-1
CASTRRGQTYQPQHF
TGTGCCAGCACCCGGAGAGGGCAGACGTATCAGCCCCAGCATTTT
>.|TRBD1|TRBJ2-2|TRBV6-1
CASSLRTGIGGELFF
TGTGCCAGCAGTCTAAGGACAGGGATCGGCGGGGAGCTGTTTTTT
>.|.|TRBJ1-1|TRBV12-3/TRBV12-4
CASSYREPNTEAFF
TGTGCCAGCAGTTACAGGGAACCGAACACTGAAGCTTTCTTT
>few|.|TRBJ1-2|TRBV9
CASSVGEGGLYGYTF
TGTGCCAGCAGCGTAGGCGAAGGAGGGCTCTATGGCTACACCTTC
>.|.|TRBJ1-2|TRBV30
CAWGADSSYGYTF
TGTGCCTGGGGGGCAGACAGCAGCTATGGCTACACCTTC
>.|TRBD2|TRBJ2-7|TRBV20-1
CSARDPSGTRSYEQYF
TGCAGTGCTAGAGATCCTAGCGGAACTAGATCCTACGAGCAGTACTTC
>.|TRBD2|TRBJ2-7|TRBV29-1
CSVGLAGGPVEQYF
TGCAGCGTGGGTCTAGCGGGAGGGCCGGTCGAGCAGTACTTC
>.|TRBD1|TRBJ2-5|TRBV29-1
CSAMTGGRETQYF
TGCAGCGCCATGACAGGGGGCCGGGAGACCCAGTACTTC